The 3 T cell receptor beta chains below come from one sample, sequenced in a study of T cells after posttransplantation cyclophosphamide. Treatment was busulfan-fludarabine conditioning, a marrow graft, and cyclophosphamide on days +3 and +4. The table came from immunoSEQ multiplex PCR; TCRdb's copy has only in-frame clones and leaves some out. This sample has 15,000 to 20,000 clones, with more than 60% found just once. The specimen was CD8+ T cells sorted from PBMCs, collected 1,900 to 2,000 days after a stem cell transplant with posttransplant cyclophosphamide. The receptors stem from a female patient aged 40-49 years who received an allogeneic stem cell transplant from a related donor, was CMV-positive, and had no GVHD. Some of these T cells may belong to the graft donor.

The gene calls are TRBV7-6 and TRBJ2-5; 7 positions agree with TRBD2. Looked up from germline, CDR1 is SGHVS and CDR2 is FNYEAQ. The V and J ends lost 0 bases and 5 bases, in that order; junction bases with no gene match: 0. This CDR3 is built from 13 residues. CDR3 DNA sequence: TGTGCCAGCAGCTTAGCGGGAGGGGAGACCCAGTACTTC. Residues: CASSLAGGETQYF. The whole variable domain, filled in from reference TRBV7-6 and TRBJ2-5, reads GAGVSQSPRYKVTKRGQDVALRCDPISGHVSLYWYRQALGQGPEFLTYFNYEAQQDKSGLPNDRFSAERPEGSISTLTIQRTEQRDSAMYRCASSLAGGETQYFGPGTRLLVL.

The rearrangement links TRBV11-2 to TRBJ1-4, with 9 bases that match TRBD1. This CDR3 comprises 14 residues. With V trimmed by 3 bases and J by 8 bases, 4 bases remained unmatched. Germline V gene lookup returns CDR1 SGHAT and CDR2 FQNNGV. CDR3 DNA: TGTGCCAGCAGCTTGGGACAGGGAACGGAAAAACTGTTTTTT. It translates to CASSLGQGTEKLFF.

The rearrangement uses TRBV7-6 and TRBJ1-1, with D maybe TRBD1 (5 bases). Germline CDR1 reads SGHVS; CDR2 reads FNYEAQ. The V end was cut by 1 base, the J end by 3 bases, with 6 bases between. There are 13 residues in the CDR3. The CDR3 DNA sequence: TGTGCCAGCAGCTTAGGGGGGGACACTGAAGCTTTCTTT. Protein sequence: CASSLGGDTEAFF.